The following is a T cell receptor beta chain sequence with its context. The antigen is unknown. The data were taken from a study of cytomegalovirus exposure and HLA in healthy donors. CDR3 length: 16 amino acids. The junction had 6 bases not matched to a gene; V was cut back by 4 bases and J by 2 bases. Germline V gene sequence: CDR1 SEHNR, CDR2 FQNEAQ (reference sequence). Notes on the study in general: CMV serostatus was the sole immune exposure data available. One variant, a missense change in DCLRE1C, was linked in a later analysis to TCR beta V- and J-gene trimming.

Everyone who donated was a healthy bone marrow donor. The PCR used 60 Vbeta and 13 Jbeta primers. The data were produced by immunoSEQ multiplex PCR, yet TCRdb's version contains in-frame clones alone and is incomplete. The sample lists roughly 150,000 clones, roughly 82% occurring once. The TCR comes from a man younger than 45 in good health and CMV-seronegative. The sample was PBMCs. V and J are TRBV7-9 and TRBJ2-7; 12 nucleotides agree with TRBD1. CDR3 region: CASSSAGTGGPYEQYF. CDR3 nucleotide sequence: TGTGCCAGCAGCTCAGCCGGGACAGGGGGCCCCTACGAGCAGTACTTC.